These T cell receptor beta chains were read from a single sample in a study of shared clonotypes between healthy human individuals. Profiling relied on immunoSEQ multiplex PCR, and the TCRdb table lists in-frame clones only, not all of them. The sample lists roughly 700,000 clones, 74% occurring once. Sample: memory CD4+ T cells sorted from blood. The receptors were gathered from a woman aged 25 to 39 in good health. Each CDR3 is given with its conserved first and last residue. Each record gives: J gene, clone size, V gene, D gene, CDR3 protein, CDR3 DNA. The D gene is left open where the match is weak. Some rows mark clone size as missing; the rest say once, few, many or name a class of expanded clone.

J: TRBJ2-1
size: NA
V: TRBV28
D: NA
CDR3: CASSWRLALHNEQFF
DNA: TGTGCCAGCAGTTGGCGGCTAGCGTTACACAATGAGCAGTTCTTC

J: TRBJ1-1
size: once
V: TRBV10-1
D: NA
CDR3: CASREKGNEAFF
DNA: TGCGCCAGCAGGGAAAAGGGTAATGAAGCTTTCTTT

J: TRBJ1-3
size: many
V: TRBV11-2
D: NA
CDR3: CASSTTGTPSGNTIYF
DNA: TGTGCCAGCAGCACAACCGGGACACCCTCTGGAAACACCATATATTTT

J: TRBJ2-6
size: NA
V: TRBV5-1
D: NA
CDR3: CASTTTGDGANVLTF
DNA: TGCGCCAGCACCACGACTGGCGACGGGGCCAACGTCCTGACTTTC

J: TRBJ2-6
size: once
V: TRBV4-3
D: TRBD2
CDR3: CASRPVGGDSGANVLTF
DNA: TGCGCCAGCAGGCCCGTCGGGGGGGACTCTGGGGCCAACGTCCTGACTTTC

J: TRBJ2-3
size: few
V: TRBV7-2
D: TRBD2
CDR3: CASSQGTSRDTQYF
DNA: TGTGCCAGCAGCCAGGGGACTAGCCGAGATACGCAGTATTTT

J: TRBJ2-6
size: NA
V: TRBV18
D: TRBD1
CDR3: CASSPTGVTSGANVLTF
DNA: TGTGCCAGCTCACCAACAGGGGTGACCTCTGGGGCCAACGTCCTGACTTTC

J: TRBJ1-2
size: NA
V: TRBV7-6
D: TRBD1
CDR3: CASSLEQGVGAYGYTF
DNA: TGTGCCAGCAGCTTAGAACAGGGGGTAGGGGCCTATGGCTACACCTTC

J: TRBJ2-7
size: NA
V: TRBV29-1
D: NA
CDR3: CSVEYTSSPYEQYF
DNA: TGCAGCGTTGAGTATACCAGTAGCCCCTACGAGCAGTACTTC

J: TRBJ2-1
size: NA
V: TRBV7-2
D: TRBD2
CDR3: CASSSGLAGGTNEQFF
DNA: TGTGCCAGCAGCTCGGGACTAGCGGGAGGGACTAATGAGCAGTTCTTC

J: TRBJ1-2
size: NA
V: TRBV4-1
D: TRBD1
CDR3: CASSQVDREGDGYTF
DNA: TGCGCCAGCAGCCAAGTGGACAGGGAAGGAGATGGCTACACCTTC

J: TRBJ1-5
size: NA
V: TRBV7-8
D: NA
CDR3: CASSLEGRLSNQPQHF
DNA: TGTGCCAGCAGCTTAGAGGGACGGCTTAGCAATCAGCCCCAGCATTTT

J: TRBJ1-2
size: NA
V: TRBV6-6
D: NA
CDR3: CASSPDSNYGYTF
DNA: TGTGCCAGCAGTCCCGACAGTAACTATGGCTACACCTTC

J: TRBJ2-7
size: NA
V: TRBV10-1
D: NA
CDR3: CASSGPTYEQYF
DNA: TGCGCCAGCAGTGGGCCGACCTACGAGCAGTACTTC

J: TRBJ2-3
size: NA
V: TRBV28
D: NA
CDR3: CASRGPRWDTDTQYF
DNA: TGTGCCAGCAGGGGACCGCGGTGGGACACAGATACGCAGTATTTT

J: TRBJ2-3
size: NA
V: TRBV7-8
D: TRBD1
CDR3: CASSLARGLNTQYF
DNA: TGTGCCAGCAGCTTAGCCAGGGGGCTAAATACGCAGTATTTT

J: TRBJ2-1
size: NA
V: TRBV11-2
D: NA
CDR3: CASSLIWVGYNEQFF
DNA: TGTGCCAGCAGCTTAATTTGGGTCGGATACAATGAGCAGTTCTTC

J: TRBJ2-7
size: few
V: TRBV18
D: TRBD1
CDR3: CASSPNPAGGSEQYF
DNA: TGTGCCAGCTCACCCAATCCAGCAGGGGGCTCCGAGCAGTACTTC

J: TRBJ2-7
size: few
V: TRBV19
D: TRBD1
CDR3: CASSSRPQGYDEQYF
DNA: TGTGCCAGTAGCTCCCGCCCACAGGGGTATGACGAGCAGTACTTC

J: TRBJ1-5
size: once
V: TRBV6-1
D: NA
CDR3: CASLPVGGSQPQHF
DNA: TGTGCCAGCCTTCCCGTCGGCGGGAGTCAGCCCCAGCATTTT

J: TRBJ2-3
size: NA
V: TRBV7-3
D: NA
CDR3: CASSLRPGSTDTQYF
DNA: TGTGCCAGCAGCTTAAGGCCGGGGAGCACAGATACGCAGTATTTT

J: TRBJ2-3
size: NA
V: TRBV4-1
D: NA
CDR3: CASSQVLLGTDTQYF
DNA: TGCGCCAGCAGCCAAGTACTCCTAGGCACAGATACGCAGTATTTT

J: TRBJ2-3
size: few
V: TRBV30
D: TRBD2
CDR3: CSCATSGSRTDTQYF
DNA: TGTTCCTGTGCGACTAGCGGGAGTAGGACAGATACGCAGTATTTT

J: TRBJ2-1
size: NA
V: TRBV2
D: NA
CDR3: CASSARFRAAGFRNEQFF
DNA: TGTGCCAGCAGTGCGAGGTTTAGAGCGGCCGGCTTTCGGAATGAGCAGTTCTTC

J: TRBJ2-2
size: NA
V: TRBV21-1
D: NA
CDR3: CASSTPGLAWSSGELFF
DNA: TGTGCCAGCAGCACTCCGGGACTAGCGTGGAGCTCCGGGGAGCTGTTTTTT

J: TRBJ1-6
size: NA
V: TRBV5-1
D: NA
CDR3: CASSLAARVDSPLHF
DNA: TGCGCCAGCAGCTTGGCGGCCAGGGTGGATTCACCCCTCCACTTT

J: TRBJ1-2
size: NA
V: TRBV5-1
D: NA
CDR3: CASSLELGDTYGYTF
DNA: TGCGCCAGCAGCTTGGAATTAGGGGACACTTATGGCTACACCTTC

J: TRBJ2-2
size: NA
V: TRBV5-1
D: TRBD2
CDR3: CASSLIFWTRGNTGELFF
DNA: TGCGCCAGCAGCCTCATCTTCTGGACTAGAGGGAACACCGGGGAGCTGTTTTTT

J: TRBJ1-6
size: NA
V: TRBV6-5
D: TRBD1
CDR3: CASSYWTGPDSPLHF
DNA: TGTGCCAGCAGTTACTGGACAGGGCCGGATTCACCCCTCCACTTT

J: TRBJ2-5
size: NA
V: TRBV7-8
D: TRBD2
CDR3: CASSLAIGRRTQETQYF
DNA: TGTGCCAGCAGCTTAGCGATCGGGAGGCGGACTCAAGAGACCCAGTACTTC

J: TRBJ2-2
size: few
V: TRBV5-1
D: NA
CDR3: CASSPLANTGELFF
DNA: TGCGCCAGCAGCCCACTAGCGAACACCGGGGAGCTGTTTTTT

J: TRBJ1-2
size: few
V: TRBV7-8
D: NA
CDR3: CASSLEGQPFVYGYTF
DNA: TGTGCCAGCAGCTTAGAAGGTCAGCCTTTCGTCTATGGCTACACCTTC

J: TRBJ2-7
size: NA
V: TRBV9
D: NA
CDR3: CASSPSEGGLYEQYF
DNA: TGTGCCAGCAGCCCATCCGAGGGGGGATTATACGAGCAGTACTTC

J: TRBJ2-2
size: NA
V: TRBV5-1
D: NA
CDR3: CASSLTIDTGELFF
DNA: TGCGCCAGCAGCTTGACCATAGACACCGGGGAGCTGTTTTTT

J: TRBJ2-5
size: NA
V: TRBV27
D: NA
CDR3: CASSSRLPLPETQYF
DNA: TGTGCCAGCAGTTCGAGACTGCCCCTCCCGGAGACCCAGTACTTC

J: TRBJ2-7
size: NA
V: TRBV28
D: NA
CDR3: CASSSTGREQYF
DNA: TGTGCCAGCAGTTCGACGGGTCGCGAGCAGTACTTC

J: TRBJ2-7
size: NA
V: TRBV5-6
D: NA
CDR3: CASSLADAPYEQYF
DNA: TGTGCCAGCAGCCTCGCCGATGCCCCCTACGAGCAGTACTTC

J: TRBJ2-7
size: NA
V: TRBV7-8
D: TRBD2
CDR3: CASSPWGVSGSSEQYF
DNA: TGTGCCAGCAGCCCTTGGGGGGTTAGCGGGAGTTCCGAGCAGTACTTC

J: TRBJ1-3
size: few
V: TRBV11-2
D: NA
CDR3: CASSRGTSGNTIYF
DNA: TGTGCCAGCAGCCGGGGAACCTCTGGAAACACCATATATTTT

J: TRBJ2-7
size: once
V: TRBV19
D: TRBD1
CDR3: CASSTRQGHNEQYF
DNA: TGTGCCAGTAGTACCCGACAGGGTCACAACGAGCAGTACTTC

J: TRBJ2-1
size: NA
V: TRBV27
D: TRBD2
CDR3: CASSLFPTGSGRDLEQFF
DNA: TGTGCCAGCAGTTTATTCCCCACGGGTAGCGGGAGGGATCTTGAGCAGTTCTTC